The sequence of this TCR beta chain was determined in a study of early T cells in non-severe SARS-CoV-2 infection. The V and J ends lost 4 bases and 1 base, in that order; junction bases with no gene match: 9. The CDR3 loop spans 15 amino acids. Germline CDR1 and CDR2: SQVTM and ANQGSEA. TCRdb reprocessed the 5' RACE reads with MiXCR, giving one entry per CDR3 protein. The repertoire holds 60,000 to 75,000 distinct CDR3 sequences, with about an eighth as singletons. The J gene is TRBJ1-1, the V gene TRBV29-1, with TRBD1 matching over 7 bases. Here the sequenced sample was whole blood, taken at baseline. The receptor's source is an adult who was a healthcare worker with PCR-confirmed SARS-CoV-2 infection or an uninfected control (not recorded which). The CDR3 sequence is CSVARAGTENTEAFF. The CDR3 bases are TGCAGCGTTGCTAGGGCCGGGACAGAGAACACTGAAGCTTTCTTT.